The 24 T cell receptor beta chains listed next were all sequenced from one sample in a study of OX40 agonist ivuxolimab in advanced cancers. The library was produced with the immunoSEQ multiplex PCR assay. Here the immuneACCESS table is served through TCRdb, limited to in-frame sequences with V and J called. Missing clones are a known gap in these copies; in checked studies unresolved V genes cover under half, and the rest lacks a known reason. The sample table shows 70,000 to 95,000 clones, and about 86% are seen once. The ten largest clones represent approximately 7% of the sample. The sequencing used CD4+ or CD8+ T cells sorted from blood, collected in a trial of the OX40 agonist ivuxolimab. These TCRs come from an adult with an advanced solid tumor such as melanoma, head and neck, liver or kidney cancer.

This clone was seen just once. The genes are TRBV15 and TRBJ2-7, with D perhaps being TRBD1 or TRBD2 (5 bases each). CDR1 and CDR2 (germline): LNHNV, YYDKDF (reference sequence). The CDR3 spans 14 residues. Trimming removed 3 bases at V and 2 bases at J, with 11 bases between. Here the CDR3 DNA reads TGTGCCACCAGCAGTTGGGACCGCACCTACGAGCAGTACTTC. Protein: CATSSWDRTYEQYF.

This chain links TRBV4-1 with TRBJ2-3; D remains unclear. CDR3 length: 13 amino acids. The germline V gene encodes CDR1 MGHRA and CDR2 YSYEKL. V was shortened by 4 bases and J by 3 bases, with 8 bases between the two germline ends. This CDR3 reads CASSPRVTDTQYF. CDR3 nucleotide sequence: TGCGCCAGCAGCCCTAGAGTAACAGATACGCAGTATTTT.

This chain joins TRBV6-6 and TRBJ1-1, with D possibly matching TRBD1 (6 bases). Germline assignment: CDR1 MNHNY and CDR2 SVGAGI (reference sequence). V lost 2 bases and J lost 4, with 14 bases in between. The CDR3 is 15 amino acids. In DNA, the CDR3 is TGTGCCAGCAGTTACGCCGGGGGGGCCGGCACTGAAGCTTTCTTT. Protein product: CASSYAGGAGTEAFF.

The chain uses TRBV19 and TRBJ1-3; D is ambiguous. Between the trimmed V and J ends, which lost 1 base and 2 bases, there was a span of 12 bases. Per germline, CDR1 LNHDA and CDR2 SQIVND (reference sequence). The CDR3 contains 16 residues. The CDR3 spells CASSIAFGYTGNTIYF. As DNA, the CDR3 is TGTGCCAGTAGTATAGCCTTCGGTTACACTGGAAACACCATATATTTT.

V is TRBV7-9 and J is TRBJ2-5, with D possibly being TRBD2 (6 bases). The CDR3 runs to 14 residues. Trimming removed 0 bases at V and 1 base at J, with 6 bases between. Looked up from germline, CDR1 is SEHNR and CDR2 is FQNEAQ (reference sequence). The CDR3 DNA reads as TGTGCCAGCAGCTTAGCTAGCGGCCAAGAGACCCAGTACTTC. This translates into CASSLASGQETQYF.

The genes are TRBV4-2 and TRBJ2-7; D ambiguous. Trimming removed 3 bases from V and 0 bases from J, with 21 bases in between. Germline V gene lookup returns CDR1 LGHNA and CDR2 YNFKEQ. This CDR3 has 18 residues. As DNA, the CDR3 is TGTGCCAGCAGCCAGGACGACCTTGGCGGATCTACCTCCTACGAGCAGTACTTC. Its translation is CASSQDDLGGSTSYEQYF.

The chain links TRBV28 to TRBJ2-1; 10 bases are a match to TRBD2. This CDR3 has 17 residues. The V and J ends lost 3 bases and 10 bases, in that order; junction bases with no gene match: 15. The germline gives CDR1 MDHEN, CDR2 SYDVKM. The CDR3 loop reads CASSLTLGLAASWEQFF. Here the CDR3 DNA reads TGTGCCAGCAGTTTGACCCTCGGACTAGCGGCTTCATGGGAGCAGTTCTTC.

This clone was observed once. The V and J genes are TRBV19 and TRBJ2-5; TRBD1 or TRBD2 may be the D gene (5 bases each). CDR1 and CDR2 (germline): LNHDA, SQIVND (reference sequence). The CDR3 extends over 13 amino acids. Trimming left V 5 bases short and J 5 bases short, with 12 bases between. CDR3 residues: CASSPGRGETQYF. DNA for the CDR3: TGTGCCAGTAGTCCGGGACGCGGGGAGACCCAGTACTTC.

This clone was picked up one time. The chain has TRBV2 and TRBJ2-4, with unresolved D. V dropped 3 bases and J dropped 1 base, with 13 bases sitting between them. The CDR3 covers 16 residues. Germline V lookup: CDR1 SNHLY, CDR2 FYNNEI. CDR3 in DNA: TGTGCCAGCAGTGACAGATACAAGACGGCCAAAAACATTCAGTACTTC. Encoded protein: CASSDRYKTAKNIQYF.

The V and J genes are TRBV2 and TRBJ1-5, with D possibly being TRBD1 (5 bases). This CDR3 comprises 15 residues. V lost 4 bases to trimming and J lost 0 bases, with 10 bases between them. The germline CDR1 and CDR2 sequences are SNHLY and FYNNEI. The CDR3 region has the DNA TGTGCCAGCAGTGGAGGGGATTATAGCAATCAGCCCCAGCATTTT. This codes for CASSGGDYSNQPQHF.

The gene calls are TRBV10-1 and TRBJ2-1, with 10 bases fitting TRBD2. Trimming took 1 base from V and 6 from J; bases not matched to a gene: 9. The CDR3 sequence is 17 residues long. Germline loops: CDR1 WNHNN, CDR2 SYGVQD (reference sequence). The CDR3 here is CASSEFSGGAIFNEQFF. The CDR3 DNA sequence: TGCGCCAGCAGTGAGTTCAGCGGGGGGGCCATATTCAATGAGCAGTTCTTC.

J is TRBJ1-1 and V is TRBV15; D gene uncertain. The V and J ends lost 7 bases and 4 bases respectively, with 10 bases between them. The CDR3 length is 12 residues. Germline V gene data show CDR1 as LNHNV and CDR2 as YYDKDF (reference sequence). The CDR3 sequence: CATTSTVTEAFF. The CDR3 DNA reads as TGTGCCACCACGAGCACAGTCACTGAAGCTTTCTTT.

This clone has a single count. This chain connects TRBV10-1 to TRBJ2-3; possibly TRBD1 or TRBD2 for D (5 bases each). V lost 2 bases to trimming and J lost 0 bases, with 12 bases between them. Germline CDR1 and CDR2: WNHNN and SYGVQD (reference sequence). The CDR3 consists of 16 residues. This CDR3 reads CASSEVGTLSTDTQYF. CDR3 DNA: TGCGCCAGCAGTGAGGTGGGGACGCTCAGCACAGATACGCAGTATTTT.

The chain joins TRBV14 to TRBJ2-4; D might be TRBD2 (6 bases). Trimming removed 5 bases at V and 7 bases at J, with 15 bases between. Germline CDR1 is SGHDN and CDR2 is FVKESK. The CDR3 has 14 amino acids. CDR3 amino acids: CASSLGGGRNIQYF. CDR3 DNA sequence: TGTGCCAGCAGCTTGGGGGGAGGAAGGAACATTCAGTACTTC.

Here the CDR3 DNA reads TGTGCCAGCAGTTTCATCTTGAACACTGAAGCTTTCTTT. Protein sequence: CASSFILNTEAFF. The genes are TRBV28 and TRBJ1-1; D is undetermined. The CDR3 length is 13 residues. V lost 3 bases and J lost 0, with 5 bases in between. Germline V gene data show CDR1 as MDHEN and CDR2 as SYDVKM.

The gene calls are TRBV2 and TRBJ2-7; TRBD2 matches at 14 bases. V lost 6 bases, J lost 6 bases, and 7 bases stayed unmatched. This CDR3 contains 15 residues. The V gene's germline CDR1 is SNHLY and CDR2 FYNNEI. The CDR3 DNA sequence: TGTGCCAGCAGGGCCGGGACTAGCGGGAGATCCGAGCAGTACTTC. Translation gives CASRAGTSGRSEQYF.

CDR3 in amino acids: CASSPVGGEESNTEAFF. The CDR3, as DNA: TGTGCCAGCAGCCCAGTGGGTGGGGAGGAATCGAACACTGAAGCTTTCTTT. This chain joins TRBV7-9 and TRBJ1-1; no reliable D call. V dropped 5 bases and J dropped 1 base, with 20 bases sitting between them. The CDR3 sequence is 17 residues long. The germline CDR1 and CDR2 sequences are SEHNR and FQNEAQ (reference sequence).

The V and J genes are TRBV18 and TRBJ1-4, with 9 bases lining up with TRBD1. The V gene's germline CDR1 is KGHSH and CDR2 LQKENI. With 6 bases clipped from V and 6 bases from J, the junction kept 5 bases outside the gene matches. The CDR3 runs to 14 residues. CDR3 region: CASSPDRGYEKLFF. The CDR3 bases are TGTGCCAGCTCGCCGGACAGGGGATATGAAAAACTGTTTTTT.

This rearrangement joins TRBV7-3 to TRBJ1-1, with D uncertain. Germline V gene lookup returns CDR1 SGHTA and CDR2 FQGTGA. This CDR3 contains 13 residues. V was pared by 3 bases and J by 3 bases, with 8 bases between. CDR3 sequence: CASSFNSHTEAFF. Written as DNA, the CDR3 is TGTGCCAGCAGCTTTAATTCCCACACTGAAGCTTTCTTT.

V gene TRBV4-2 combines with J gene TRBJ2-5, with 9 nucleotides matching TRBD1. This CDR3 has 17 residues. V shed 2 bases, J shed 8 bases, and the junction held 15 bases outside the gene matches. Germline V gene sequence: CDR1 LGHNA, CDR2 YNFKEQ. Here the CDR3 DNA reads TGTGCCAGCAGCCAAAACCTATCGGAGGGGACAGGGAAAACCCAGTACTTC. Protein: CASSQNLSEGTGKTQYF.

This chain uses TRBV5-4 with TRBJ1-2; possibly TRBD1 for D (6 bases). CDR1 and CDR2 from the germline V gene are SGHNT and YYREEE (reference sequence). V lost 0 bases and J lost 2, with 8 bases in between. The CDR3 has 14 amino acids. CDR3: CASSLDRENYGYTF. The CDR3 bases are TGTGCCAGCAGCTTGGACAGGGAAAACTATGGCTACACCTTC.

This rearrangement joins TRBV7-9 to TRBJ2-2, with a tentative D call TRBD1 (5 bases). Germline CDR1 and CDR2: SEHNR and FQNEAQ (reference sequence). Trimming shortened V by 8 bases and J by 4 bases, and 11 bases separated the two germline ends. The CDR3 spans 13 residues. The chain's CDR3 is CASGTGFTGELFF. In DNA form, the CDR3 reads TGTGCCAGCGGAACAGGATTCACCGGGGAGCTGTTTTTT.

The chain carries TRBV27 and TRBJ2-1, with 10 bases that match TRBD2. V lost 2 bases and J lost 9; bases outside the gene matches: 7. Germline CDR1 and CDR2: MNHEY and SMNVEV (reference sequence). The CDR3 sequence is 15 residues long. In DNA form, the CDR3 reads TGTGCCAGCAGTTTACTAGCGGGAGCCCACGGTGAGCAGTTCTTC. As protein: CASSLLAGAHGEQFF.

This chain uses TRBV21-1 with TRBJ2-2; the D call in the table, TRBD2, was not verified against the DNA. TRBV21-1 is annotated as a pseudogene. This CDR3 contains 18 residues. DNA for the CDR3: TGTGCCAGCAGCAACCGACGAAGAACTAGCGAGAACACCGGGGAGCTGTTTTTT. It specifies CASSNRRRTSENTGELFF.